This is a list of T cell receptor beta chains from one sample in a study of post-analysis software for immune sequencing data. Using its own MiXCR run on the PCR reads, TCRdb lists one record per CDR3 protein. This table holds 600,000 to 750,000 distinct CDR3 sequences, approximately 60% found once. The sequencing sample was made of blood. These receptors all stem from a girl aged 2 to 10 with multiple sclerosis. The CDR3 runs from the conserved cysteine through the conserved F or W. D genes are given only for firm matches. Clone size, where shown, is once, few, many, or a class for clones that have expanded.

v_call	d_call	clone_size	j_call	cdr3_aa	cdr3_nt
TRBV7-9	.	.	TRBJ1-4	CASSPHWGDLGEKLFF	TGTGCCAGCAGCCCCCACTGGGGGGACCTTGGTGAAAAACTGTTTTTT
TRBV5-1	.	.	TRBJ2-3	CASSSTRGTDTQYF	TGCGCCAGCAGCTCGACCAGGGGTACAGATACGCAGTATTTT
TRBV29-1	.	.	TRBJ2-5	CSVEEDQETQYF	TGCAGCGTTGAGGAGGACCAAGAGACCCAGTACTTC
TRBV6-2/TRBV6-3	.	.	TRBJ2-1	CASKTVRGGDEQFF	TGTGCCAGCAAGACCGTAAGAGGGGGGGATGAGCAGTTCTTC
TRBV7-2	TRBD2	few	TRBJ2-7	CASSPSPGGNYEQYF	TGTGCCAGCAGCCCCTCTCCGGGGGGGAACTACGAGCAGTACTTC
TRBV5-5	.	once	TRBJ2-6	CASSLAQGLPLSGANVLTF	TGTGCCAGCAGCTTGGCCCAGGGGCTCCCCCTCTCTGGGGCCAACGTCCTGACTTTC
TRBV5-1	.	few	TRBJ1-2	CASSLAADPGGYTF	TGCGCCAGCAGCTTGGCCGCGGATCCGGGGGGCTACACCTTC
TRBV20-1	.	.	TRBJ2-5	CSARDWERQETQYF	TGCAGTGCTAGAGATTGGGAGAGGCAAGAGACCCAGTACTTC
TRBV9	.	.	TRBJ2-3	CASSVEGGRIRPDTQYF	TGTGCCAGCAGCGTAGAGGGCGGTAGAATTAGGCCAGATACGCAGTATTTT
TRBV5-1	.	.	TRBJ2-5	CASKTEQERETQYF	TGCGCCAGCAAGACCGAGCAGGAAAGGGAGACCCAGTACTTC
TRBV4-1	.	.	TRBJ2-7	CASSQGAGSYEQYF	TGCGCCAGCAGCCAAGGGGCCGGCTCCTACGAGCAGTACTTC
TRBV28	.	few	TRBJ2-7	CASGGLYEQYF	TGTGCTAGTGGGGGCCTCTACGAGCAGTACTTC
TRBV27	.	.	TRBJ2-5	CASSFRGEGVAEYQETQYF	TGTGCCAGCAGTTTTCGCGGGGAGGGGGTAGCCGAGTACCAAGAGACCCAGTACTTC
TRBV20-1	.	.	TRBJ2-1	CSADQVPNEQFF	TGCAGTGCTGACCAAGTCCCCAATGAGCAGTTCTTC
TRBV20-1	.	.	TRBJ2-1	CSARDQGRTYNEQFF	TGCAGTGCTAGAGACCAGGGGCGGACCTACAATGAGCAGTTCTTC
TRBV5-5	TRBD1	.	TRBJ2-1	CASSPRQGLTPNEQFF	TGTGCCAGCAGCCCTCGACAGGGTTTGACCCCCAATGAGCAGTTCTTC
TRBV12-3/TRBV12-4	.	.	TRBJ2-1	CASSLGTGTPLLNEQFF	TGTGCCAGCAGTTTAGGTACCGGGACTCCTCTGTTGAATGAGCAGTTCTTC
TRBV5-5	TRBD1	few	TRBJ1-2	CASSSWTGDGYGYTF	TGTGCCAGCAGCTCATGGACAGGGGACGGCTATGGCTACACCTTC
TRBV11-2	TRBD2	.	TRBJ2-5	CASSLGGSGGQETQYF	TGTGCCAGCAGCTTAGGAGGTAGCGGGGGGCAAGAGACCCAGTACTTC
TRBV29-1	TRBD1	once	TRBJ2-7	CSVEVRDRATYEQYF	TGCAGCGTTGAGGTTCGGGACAGGGCGACCTACGAGCAGTACTTC
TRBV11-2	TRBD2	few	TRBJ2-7	CASSLGALAGPNPTSEQYF	TGTGCCAGCAGCCTCGGGGCACTAGCGGGCCCCAACCCTACGTCCGAGCAGTACTTC
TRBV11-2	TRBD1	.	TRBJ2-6	CASSVGQETGANVLTF	TGTGCCAGCAGCGTTGGACAGGAAACTGGGGCCAACGTCCTGACTTTC
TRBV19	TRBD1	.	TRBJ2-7	CASSMGQGLYEQYF	TGTGCCAGTAGTATGGGACAGGGGCTGTACGAGCAGTACTTC
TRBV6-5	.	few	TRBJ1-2	CASSYESEAGYGYTF	TGTGCCAGCAGTTACGAGTCAGAGGCAGGATATGGCTACACCTTC
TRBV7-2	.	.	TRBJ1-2	CASSPFAGDGYTF	TGTGCCAGCAGTCCCTTCGCAGGGGATGGCTACACCTTC
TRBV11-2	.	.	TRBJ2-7	CASSFPPDREQYF	TGTGCCAGCAGCTTTCCCCCAGACCGAGAGCAGTACTTC